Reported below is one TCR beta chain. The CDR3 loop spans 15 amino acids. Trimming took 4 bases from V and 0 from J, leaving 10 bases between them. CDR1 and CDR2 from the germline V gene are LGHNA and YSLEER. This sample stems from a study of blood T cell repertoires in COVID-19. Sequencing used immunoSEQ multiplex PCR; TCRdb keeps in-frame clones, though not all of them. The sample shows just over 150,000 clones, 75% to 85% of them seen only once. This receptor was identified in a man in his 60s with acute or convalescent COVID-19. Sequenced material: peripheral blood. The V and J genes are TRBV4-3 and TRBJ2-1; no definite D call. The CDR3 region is CASSPGLTSYNEQFF. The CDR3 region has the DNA TGCGCCAGCAGCCCAGGTCTGACCTCCTACAATGAGCAGTTCTTC.